The present TCR beta chain was sequenced within a study of low-dose radiotherapy and immunotherapy resistance in tumors. Overall study context: Participants in Cohort 2 were given 1 Gy per fraction every two weeks, for 13 Gy over 26 weeks. The regimen for patients comprised intravenous nivolumab 240 mg every two weeks plus intravenous ipilimumab 1 mg/kg every six weeks.

Trimming at V came to 7 bases and at J to 3 bases, leaving 4 bases not matched to a gene. This CDR3 is built from 13 residues. Germline assignment: CDR1 MNHEY and CDR2 SVGAGI. The time point was: after trial treatment. This sample's treatment: LDRT plus nivolumab, ipilimumab, low-dose cyclophosphamide and aspirin (RACIN trial). Advanced solid tumors without tumor-infiltrating lymphocytes were required for inclusion. cDNA synthesis used a TRAV/TRBV-specific primer set for both chains. TCRs were put through approximately 20 PCR cycles of amplification with Phusion. A constant-region primer and the V-primer adapter served as the primer pair. Using its own MiXCR run on the reads, TCRdb lists one record per CDR3 protein. The table includes 30,000 to 40,000 distinct CDR3 sequences, around 21% detected once.

The J gene is TRBJ2-7, the V gene TRBV6-5; 9 nucleotides agree with TRBD2. This receptor was obtained from a female donor with ovarian cancer. This sample comprised PBMCs, obtained after low-dose radiotherapy plus immunotherapy. The CDR3, as DNA: TGTGCCAGCACTAGCGGGGAGAGCTACGAGCAGTACTTC. Translated: CASTSGESYEQYF.